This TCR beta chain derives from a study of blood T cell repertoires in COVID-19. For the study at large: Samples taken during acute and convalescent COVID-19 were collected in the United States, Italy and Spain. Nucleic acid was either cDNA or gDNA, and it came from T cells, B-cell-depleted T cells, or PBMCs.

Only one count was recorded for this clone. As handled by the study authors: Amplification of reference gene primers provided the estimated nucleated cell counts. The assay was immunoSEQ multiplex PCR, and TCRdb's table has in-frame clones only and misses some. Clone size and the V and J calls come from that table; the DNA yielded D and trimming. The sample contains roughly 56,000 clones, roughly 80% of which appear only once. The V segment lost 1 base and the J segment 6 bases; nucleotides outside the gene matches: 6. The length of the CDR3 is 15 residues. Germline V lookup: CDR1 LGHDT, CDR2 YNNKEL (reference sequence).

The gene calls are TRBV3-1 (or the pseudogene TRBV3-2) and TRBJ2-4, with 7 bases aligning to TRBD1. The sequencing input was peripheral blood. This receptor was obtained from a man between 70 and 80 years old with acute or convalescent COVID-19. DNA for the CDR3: TGTGCCAGCAGCCAAGTAGGGACAGCTGGAAACATTCAGTACTTC. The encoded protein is CASSQVGTAGNIQYF.